The rows below give T cell receptor beta chains drawn from one sample of a study of blood T cell repertoires in COVID-19. Data came from immunoSEQ multiplex PCR; TCRdb stores just in-frame clones and leaves some out. Of about 210,000 clones in the sample, almost 85% were seen once. The sample comprised peripheral blood. The receptors derive from a middle-aged woman with acute or convalescent COVID-19. CDR3s include the opening cysteine and the closing phenylalanine or tryptophan. Fields, in order: V gene, clone size, J gene, D gene, CDR3 protein, CDR3 DNA. A D gene is named only where the DNA matches it firmly. Clone sizes are given selectively: once, few, many, or a class where the clone is expanded.

V: TRBV20-1
size: .
J: TRBJ1-2
D: .
CDR3: CSARPGAGSTF
DNA: TGCAGTGCTAGACCCGGAGCTGGGTCCACCTTC

V: TRBV19
size: .
J: TRBJ1-1
D: .
CDR3: CASSIDLGLVNTEAFF
DNA: TGTGCCAGTAGTATAGATTTAGGACTGGTGAACACTGAAGCTTTCTTT

V: TRBV5-1
size: few
J: TRBJ1-5
D: .
CDR3: CASSLDFGQPQHF
DNA: TGCGCCAGCAGCTTGGATTTCGGTCAGCCCCAGCATTTT

V: TRBV18
size: once
J: TRBJ2-1
D: TRBD2
CDR3: CASSPRDKRTSGWFYNEQFF
DNA: TGTGCCAGCTCCCCACGGGACAAAAGGACTAGCGGCTGGTTCTACAATGAGCAGTTCTTC

V: TRBV19
size: .
J: TRBJ1-2
D: .
CDR3: CASSISSPGAKRPYGYTF
DNA: TGTGCCAGTAGTATTTCTTCCCCGGGAGCCAAACGTCCCTATGGCTACACCTTC

V: TRBV6-5
size: once
J: TRBJ2-1
D: .
CDR3: CASRPASLLLNEQFF
DNA: TGTGCCAGCAGACCCGCCTCTTTATTACTCAATGAGCAGTTCTTC

V: TRBV2
size: .
J: TRBJ1-5
D: .
CDR3: CASSKRGNSNQPQHF
DNA: TGTGCCAGCAGTAAACGGGGGAATAGCAATCAGCCCCAGCATTTT

V: TRBV27
size: .
J: TRBJ2-7
D: .
CDR3: CASSLEVAHSYEQYF
DNA: TGTGCCAGCAGTTTAGAGGTTGCCCACTCCTACGAGCAGTACTTC

V: TRBV5-6
size: .
J: TRBJ1-1
D: .
CDR3: CASSFFRVENTEAFF
DNA: TGTGCCAGCAGCTTTTTCAGGGTGGAGAACACTGAAGCTTTCTTT

V: TRBV29-1
size: .
J: TRBJ2-7
D: .
CDR3: CSVAPGYEQYF
DNA: TGCAGCGTTGCTCCGGGCTACGAGCAGTACTTC

V: TRBV7-2
size: .
J: TRBJ1-1
D: .
CDR3: CASRPPVSNTEAFF
DNA: TGTGCCAGCAGGCCACCAGTTTCGAACACTGAAGCTTTCTTT

V: TRBV30
size: .
J: TRBJ1-2
D: TRBD1
CDR3: CAWRGTAGYTF
DNA: TGTGCCTGGAGGGGGACAGCAGGCTACACCTTC

V: TRBV5-1
size: .
J: TRBJ2-7
D: TRBD1
CDR3: CASSLWGQYEQYF
DNA: TGCGCCAGCAGCCTATGGGGACAGTACGAGCAGTACTTC

V: TRBV11-2
size: .
J: TRBJ2-3
D: TRBD2
CDR3: CASSRLAGPSTDTQYF
DNA: TGTGCCAGCAGTCGACTAGCGGGGCCGAGCACAGATACGCAGTATTTT

V: TRBV5-1
size: .
J: TRBJ1-1
D: .
CDR3: CASSYGGGGRNTEAFF
DNA: TGCGCCAGCAGCTACGGCGGCGGGGGTAGGAACACTGAAGCTTTCTTT

V: TRBV5-1
size: .
J: TRBJ2-3
D: .
CDR3: CASRNMDSPSTDTQYF
DNA: TGCGCCAGCAGAAATATGGACAGTCCTAGCACAGATACGCAGTATTTT

V: TRBV19
size: .
J: TRBJ1-5
D: .
CDR3: CASSIDSGQPQHF
DNA: TGTGCCAGTAGTATAGACTCGGGGCAGCCCCAGCATTTT

V: TRBV18
size: .
J: TRBJ2-5
D: TRBD2
CDR3: CASSTGAGVQETQYF
DNA: TGTGCCAGCTCAACCGGGGCGGGAGTGCAAGAGACCCAGTACTTC

V: TRBV10-1
size: .
J: TRBJ2-7
D: .
CDR3: CASSPSGNFYEQYF
DNA: TGCGCCAGCAGTCCTTCCGGGAACTTCTACGAGCAGTACTTC

V: TRBV13
size: .
J: TRBJ2-7
D: .
CDR3: CASSFFQRGYEQYF
DNA: TGTGCCAGCAGCTTCTTCCAGCGAGGGTACGAGCAGTACTTC

V: TRBV6-6
size: once
J: TRBJ1-1
D: .
CDR3: CASSYGGSGNTEAFF
DNA: TGTGCCAGCAGTTACGGGGGGAGCGGGAACACTGAAGCTTTCTTT

V: TRBV4-2
size: .
J: TRBJ2-3
D: TRBD2
CDR3: CASSPLAGQGTDTQYF
DNA: TGTGCCAGCAGCCCTCTAGCGGGGCAGGGCACAGATACGCAGTATTTT

V: TRBV11-2
size: .
J: TRBJ2-7
D: TRBD2
CDR3: CASRSTSGTSYEQYF
DNA: TGTGCCAGCAGGTCCACTAGCGGAACTTCCTACGAGCAGTACTTC

V: TRBV5-1
size: .
J: TRBJ2-7
D: .
CDR3: CASSLQSVNEQYF
DNA: TGCGCCAGCAGCTTGCAGTCCGTTAACGAGCAGTACTTC

V: TRBV27
size: .
J: TRBJ2-7
D: .
CDR3: CASSPLDRSSYEQYF
DNA: TGTGCCAGCAGTCCCCTAGACAGGAGCTCCTACGAGCAGTACTTC

V: TRBV15
size: .
J: TRBJ2-1
D: TRBD2
CDR3: CATRPGLAGVEQFF
DNA: TGTGCCACCAGGCCGGGACTAGCGGGAGTAGAGCAGTTCTTC

V: TRBV15
size: .
J: TRBJ2-1
D: TRBD1
CDR3: CATSRAGQGSEQFF
DNA: TGTGCCACCAGCAGAGCTGGACAGGGCAGCGAGCAGTTCTTC

V: TRBV5-1
size: .
J: TRBJ2-2
D: TRBD2
CDR3: CASSLLAGGRRPGELFF
DNA: TGCGCCAGCAGCTTACTAGCGGGAGGGAGAAGGCCCGGGGAGCTGTTTTTT

V: TRBV19
size: .
J: TRBJ2-7
D: TRBD1
CDR3: CASSIRQGGTYEQYF
DNA: TGTGCCAGTAGTATTCGACAGGGTGGCACCTACGAGCAGTACTTC

V: TRBV18
size: .
J: TRBJ2-5
D: .
CDR3: CASSLLNSEETQYF
DNA: TGTGCCAGCTCACTTTTAAATTCGGAAGAGACCCAGTACTTC

V: TRBV27
size: .
J: TRBJ2-3
D: TRBD1
CDR3: CASSSGTGADTQYF
DNA: TGTGCCAGCAGTAGCGGGACAGGGGCAGATACGCAGTATTTT

V: TRBV27
size: .
J: TRBJ2-5
D: .
CDR3: CASSLLGGGETQYF
DNA: TGTGCCAGCAGTTTGTTGGGGGGAGGAGAGACCCAGTACTTC

V: TRBV5-1
size: .
J: TRBJ2-1
D: TRBD2
CDR3: CASSLRASGHNEQFF
DNA: TGCGCCAGCAGCTTGAGAGCTAGCGGTCACAATGAGCAGTTCTTC